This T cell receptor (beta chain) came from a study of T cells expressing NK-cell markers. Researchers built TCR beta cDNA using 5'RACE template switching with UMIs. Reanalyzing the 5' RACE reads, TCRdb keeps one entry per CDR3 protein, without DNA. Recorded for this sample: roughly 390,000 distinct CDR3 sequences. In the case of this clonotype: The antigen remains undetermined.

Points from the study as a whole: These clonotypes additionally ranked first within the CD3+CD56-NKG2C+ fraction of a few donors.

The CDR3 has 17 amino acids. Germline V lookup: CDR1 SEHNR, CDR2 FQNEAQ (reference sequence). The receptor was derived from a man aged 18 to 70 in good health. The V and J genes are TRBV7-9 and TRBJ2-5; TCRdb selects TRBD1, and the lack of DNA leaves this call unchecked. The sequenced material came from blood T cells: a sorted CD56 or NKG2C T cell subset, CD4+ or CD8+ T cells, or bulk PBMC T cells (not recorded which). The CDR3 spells CASSSTDRDSQRETQYF.